These 5 T cell receptor beta chains originate from one sample sequenced in a study of T and B cells in COVID-19 patients. TRB rearrangements were amplified by multiplex PCR with BIOMED2 TRB-A/B primers. In TCRdb, the multiplex PCR reads were re-called with MiXCR into one record per CDR3 protein. Here the sample spans roughly 7,000 distinct CDR3 sequences, around 29% being singletons. From blood, about 250-500 ng of genomic DNA served as TRB template. The sample consisted of blood. All receptors derive from a human donor with active COVID-19.

The chain joins TRBV7-9 to TRBJ2-1, with D possibly called TRBD1 or TRBD2 (5 bases each). The germline CDR1 and CDR2 sequences are SEHNR and FQNEAQ (reference sequence). V lost 8 bases to trimming and J lost 1 base, with 12 bases between them. The CDR3 totals 14 residues. The CDR3 protein is CASQVGGSYNEQFF. The CDR3 DNA is TGTGCCAGCCAAGTTGGGGGTTCCTACAATGAGCAGTTCTTC.

This clonotype came up a few times. The chain carries TRBV7-2 and TRBJ1-2; tentative D call: TRBD1 (6 bases). This CDR3 has 15 residues. Germline values: CDR1 SGHTA, CDR2 FQGNSA. V was shortened by 1 base and J by 4 bases, with 13 bases between the two germline ends. CDR3 sequence (DNA): TGTGCCAGCAGCTTAGGTGGGGGCGGGAGCTATGGCTACACCTTC. Protein product: CASSLGGGGSYGYTF.

The rearrangement uses TRBV11-2 and TRBJ2-7, with TRBD2 matching over 13 bases. The V segment lost 7 bases and the J segment 0 bases; nucleotides outside the gene matches: 3. Looked up from germline, CDR1 is SGHAT and CDR2 is FQNNGV. The CDR3 is 15 residues long. CDR3 residues: CASTGTSGASYEQYF. In nucleotides, the CDR3 is TGTGCCAGCACCGGGACTAGCGGGGCCTCCTACGAGCAGTACTTC.

This clonotype is termed medium-sized (0.01 to 0.1%). The chain has TRBV29-1 and TRBJ2-7, with TRBD2 matching over 7 bases. This CDR3 is built from 13 residues. After removal of 8 bases from V and 0 bases from J, the junction contained 7 bases not matched to a gene. Per germline, CDR1 SQVTM and CDR2 ANQGSEA. CDR3 protein: CSTGGGSSYEQYF. Written as DNA, the CDR3 is TGCAGCACCGGCGGGGGTAGCTCCTACGAGCAGTACTTC.

J is TRBJ2-1 and V is TRBV20-1, with D maybe TRBD2 (6 bases). Germline V CDR1 and CDR2: DFQATT, SNEGSKA (reference sequence). The V gene lost 5 bases and the J gene lost 7 bases, with 27 bases spanning the gap. CDR3 length: 17 amino acids. The CDR3, as DNA: TGCAGTGCTGGAAAACCAAGACGGGGGATAAGCCTGAATGAGCAGTTCTTC. The encoded protein is CSAGKPRRGISLNEQFF.